This T cell receptor (beta chain) stems from a study of PD-1 blockade in classical Hodgkin lymphoma. Turning to the study itself: Nivolumab was given intravenously to patients at 3 mg/kg every 2 weeks.

Of note for this clone: What it recognizes is unknown.

Assay: immunoSEQ multiplex PCR; the TCRdb copy retains only in-frame clones and omits some. The sample lists almost 100,000 clones; roughly 89% were seen once. Points from the study as a whole: As was reported, newly diagnosed patients showed lower baseline TCR diversity than healthy donors did. TCR diversity in CD4+, not CD8+, cells rose significantly by C4D1. The study found complete responders had baseline diversity similar to newly diagnosed patients.

V shed 1 base and J shed 5 bases, with 17 bases lying between them. Per the germline V gene, CDR1 is LNHNV and CDR2 is YYDKDF (reference sequence). CDR3 length equals 17 residues. Each patient's relapse followed autologous stem cell transplantation, and brentuximab vedotin exposure varied. The sequence derives from a human donor with classical Hodgkin lymphoma. This specimen consisted of peripheral blood mononuclear cells (PBMCs), obtained at baseline. This chain links TRBV15 with TRBJ2-2; the D is unclear. The chain's CDR3 is CATSRGLAGGSTGELFF. The CDR3 region has the DNA TGTGCCACCAGCAGAGGGTTGGCAGGTGGGTCGACCGGGGAGCTGTTTTTT.